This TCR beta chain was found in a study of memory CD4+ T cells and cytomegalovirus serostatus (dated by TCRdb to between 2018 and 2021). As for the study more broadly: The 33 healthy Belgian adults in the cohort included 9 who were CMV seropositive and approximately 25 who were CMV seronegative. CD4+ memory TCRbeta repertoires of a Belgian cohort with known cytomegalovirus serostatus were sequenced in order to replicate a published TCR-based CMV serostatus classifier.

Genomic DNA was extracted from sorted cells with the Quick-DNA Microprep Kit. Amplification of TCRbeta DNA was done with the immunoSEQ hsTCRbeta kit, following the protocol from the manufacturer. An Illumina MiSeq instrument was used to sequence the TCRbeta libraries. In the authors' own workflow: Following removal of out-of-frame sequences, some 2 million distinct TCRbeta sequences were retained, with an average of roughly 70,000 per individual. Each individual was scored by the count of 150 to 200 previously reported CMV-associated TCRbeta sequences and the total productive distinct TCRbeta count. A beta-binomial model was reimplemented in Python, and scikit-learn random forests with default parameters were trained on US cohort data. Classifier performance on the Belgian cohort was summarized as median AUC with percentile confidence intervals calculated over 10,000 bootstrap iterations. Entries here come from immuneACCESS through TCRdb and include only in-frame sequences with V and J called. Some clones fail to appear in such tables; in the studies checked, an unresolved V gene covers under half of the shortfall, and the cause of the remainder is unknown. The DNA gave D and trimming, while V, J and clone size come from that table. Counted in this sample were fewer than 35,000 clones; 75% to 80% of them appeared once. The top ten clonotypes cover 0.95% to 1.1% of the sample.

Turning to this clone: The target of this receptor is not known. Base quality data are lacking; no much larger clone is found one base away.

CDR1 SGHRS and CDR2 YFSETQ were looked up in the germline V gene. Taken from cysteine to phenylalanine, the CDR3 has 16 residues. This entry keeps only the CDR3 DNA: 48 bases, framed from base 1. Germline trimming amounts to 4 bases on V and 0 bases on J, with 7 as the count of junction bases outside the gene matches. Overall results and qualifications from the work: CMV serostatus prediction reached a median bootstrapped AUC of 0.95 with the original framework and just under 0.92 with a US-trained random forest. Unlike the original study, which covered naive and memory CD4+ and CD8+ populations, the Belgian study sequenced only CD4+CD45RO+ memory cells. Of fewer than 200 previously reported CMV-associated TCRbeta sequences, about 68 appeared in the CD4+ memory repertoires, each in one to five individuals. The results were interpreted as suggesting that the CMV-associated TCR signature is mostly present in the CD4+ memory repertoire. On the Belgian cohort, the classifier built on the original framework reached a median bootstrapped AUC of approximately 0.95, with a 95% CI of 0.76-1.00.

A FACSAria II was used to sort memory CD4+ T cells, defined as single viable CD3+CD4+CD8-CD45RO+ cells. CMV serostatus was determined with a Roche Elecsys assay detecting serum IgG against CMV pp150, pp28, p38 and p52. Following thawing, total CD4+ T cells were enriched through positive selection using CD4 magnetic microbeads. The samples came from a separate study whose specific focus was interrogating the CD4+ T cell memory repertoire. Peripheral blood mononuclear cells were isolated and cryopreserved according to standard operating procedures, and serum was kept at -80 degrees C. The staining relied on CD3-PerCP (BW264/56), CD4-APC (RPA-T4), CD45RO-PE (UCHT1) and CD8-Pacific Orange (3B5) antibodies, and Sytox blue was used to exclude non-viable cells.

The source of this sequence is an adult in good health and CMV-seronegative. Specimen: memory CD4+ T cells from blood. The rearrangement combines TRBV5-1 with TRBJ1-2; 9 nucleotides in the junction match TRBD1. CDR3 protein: CASSSLQGATNYGYTF. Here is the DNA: TGCGCCAGCAGCAGCCTACAGGGGGCAACTAACTATGGCTACACCTTC.